The clone carrying this TCR beta chain was seen a single time. What it binds is not known. Sample-barcoded 5' priming and a J-beta primer mix drove a second PCR of roughly 7 to 11 cycles. Each TCR beta cDNA got a 12-nucleotide random molecular identifier. A single record per CDR3 protein comes from TCRdb applying MiXCR to the 5' RACE reads. This table has roughly 1,300,000 distinct CDR3 sequences, approximately 59% appearing once. Germline CDR1 is SGHTA and CDR2 is FQGNSA. The CDR3 covers 16 residues. V was shortened by 0 bases and J by 5 bases, with 16 bases between the two germline ends. The authors isolated at least 6 million PBMCs per sample. The data are from a study of blood T cells in healthy people across ages. Study outcomes and limitations: Both higher diversity and more naive CD4+ cells marked long-lived donors when set against aged donors. Underestimates were what the diversity estimates from one million T cells were considered to be.

This TCR derives from a man aged 18 to 35 in good health. Sequenced material: blood. The genes are TRBV7-2 and TRBJ2-5, with D possibly being TRBD2 (7 bases). CDR3 nucleotide sequence: TGTGCCAGCAGCTTAGCGCAAGGGGGGGCGTATGAGACCCAGTACTTC. The encoded protein is CASSLAQGGAYETQYF.